The 32 T cell receptor beta chains given below trace back to one sample, sequenced in a study of blood T cell repertoires in COVID-19. Profiled with immunoSEQ multiplex PCR; TCRdb holds only in-frame clones, not every one. Among 65,000 to 80,000 clones listed, 80% to 90% were seen once. The specimen was peripheral blood. The receptors shown here come from a man in his fifties with active COVID-19.

J is TRBJ2-2 and V is TRBV3-1 (or the pseudogene TRBV3-2); no clear D. Trimming stripped 2 bases from V and 4 bases from J, with 11 bases between. The length of the CDR3 is 15 residues. The germline CDR1 and CDR2 sequences are LGHDT and YNNKEL (reference sequence). The CDR3 reads CASSQRLTVTGELFF. For the CDR3, the DNA is TGTGCCAGCAGCCAACGCCTCACGGTCACCGGGGAGCTGTTTTTT.

J is TRBJ1-1 and V is TRBV6-6; no definite D call. Trimming pared 5 bases from V and 0 bases from J, leaving 10 bases between. Germline CDR1 MNHNY, CDR2 SVGAGI (reference sequence). The CDR3 length is 14 residues. CDR3 DNA sequence: TGTGCCAGCAGTGACCGACTGATGAACACTGAAGCTTTCTTT. This sequence encodes CASSDRLMNTEAFF.

This rearrangement joins TRBV7-2 to TRBJ1-5, with D perhaps TRBD1 (6 bases). CDR3 length: 15 residues. Germline CDR1 and CDR2: SGHTA and FQGNSA. The V end lost 3 bases, the J end lost 2 bases, and 11 bases lay between the germline ends. The CDR3 is CASSFGQWGNQPQHF. DNA of the CDR3: TGTGCCAGCAGCTTCGGACAGTGGGGCAATCAGCCCCAGCATTTT.

CDR3 nucleotides: TGTGCCAGTAGTACGCGGCTGACAGGGTTCGAAAACATTCAGTACTTC. Its protein product is CASSTRLTGFENIQYF. The V gene is TRBV19, the J gene TRBJ2-4; 7 bases match TRBD1. CDR3 length: 16 amino acids. Trimming removed 4 bases from V and 5 bases from J; junction bases left unmatched: 11. CDR1 is LNHDA and CDR2 is SQIVND in the germline V gene (reference sequence).

This clone appeared a few times. V and J are TRBV5-4 and TRBJ2-5; D is perhaps TRBD2 (5 bases). Between the trimmed V and J ends, which lost 0 bases and 2 bases, there was a span of 20 bases. There are 18 residues in the CDR3. The germline gives CDR1 SGHNT, CDR2 YYREEE (reference sequence). CDR3 sequence (DNA): TGTGCCAGCAGCTTGGTGGAAGGGTTTCAGCGGCAGCAAGAGACCCAGTACTTC. Translation gives CASSLVEGFQRQQETQYF.

This clone came up once. This chain links TRBV5-4 with TRBJ1-1, with D uncertain. Germline-derived CDR1 and CDR2 are SGHNT and YYREEE (reference sequence). The CDR3 has 14 residues. The V gene lost 4 bases and the J gene lost 1 base, with 11 bases spanning the gap. CDR3 in amino acids: CASSIQFPNTEAFF. DNA of the CDR3: TGTGCCAGCAGCATACAGTTCCCGAACACTGAAGCTTTCTTT.

CDR3 loop: CASSSLYTGELFF. The CDR3 DNA sequence: TGTGCCAGCAGCTCGCTATACACCGGGGAGCTGTTTTTT. This rearrangement joins TRBV11-2 to TRBJ2-2; D is unclear. V was pared by 4 bases and J by 3 bases, with 6 bases between. This CDR3 is built from 13 residues. CDR1 and CDR2 from the germline V gene are SGHAT and FQNNGV.

The rearrangement uses TRBV28 and TRBJ2-7; TRBD1 matches at 8 bases. The J segment lost 6 bases and the V segment lost 8 bases, leaving 12 bases of the junction unmatched. Germline-derived CDR1 and CDR2 are MDHEN and SYDVKM. The CDR3 runs to 14 residues. The CDR3 DNA reads as TGTGCCAGCGGAGTTCCGACAGGGGAGGCCGAGCAGTACTTC. Its protein product is CASGVPTGEAEQYF.

This chain connects TRBV6-1 to TRBJ2-2; D possibly corresponds to TRBD1 (5 bases). V was shortened by 2 bases and J by 10 bases, with 17 bases between the two germline ends. Germline V gene lookup returns CDR1 MNHNS and CDR2 SASEGT. This CDR3 is 15 amino acids long. CDR3 DNA sequence: TGTGCCAGCAGTGAATGGGCAGGGTTTTCTGTGGAGCTGTTTTTT. Amino acid sequence: CASSEWAGFSVELFF.

This chain uses TRBV5-1 with TRBJ1-4; D not resolved. CDR1 SGHRS and CDR2 YFSETQ come from the germline V gene. This CDR3 region has 11 residues. Trimming cost V 5 bases and J 5 bases, with 4 bases left between them. The CDR3 spells CASRQNEKLFF. CDR3 nucleotides: TGCGCCAGCAGGCAGAATGAAAAACTGTTTTTT.

The chain carries TRBV18 and TRBJ1-2; 9 nucleotides agree with TRBD1. The CDR3 length is 16 residues. Germline V gives CDR1 KGHSH, CDR2 LQKENI. The V and J ends lost 5 bases and 3 bases, in that order; junction bases with no gene match: 10. CDR3: CASSTGTGKTYYGYTF. The CDR3 region has the DNA TGTGCCAGCTCAACCGGGACAGGGAAAACCTACTATGGCTACACCTTC.

The CDR3 DNA reads as TGCGCCAGCAGCTTGCCTAGCGGGAGTGAGGAGACCCAGTACTTC. This gives the protein CASSLPSGSEETQYF. This chain links TRBV5-1 with TRBJ2-5; 10 nucleotides match TRBD2. The CDR3 is 15 amino acids. The germline V gene has CDR1 SGHRS and CDR2 YFSETQ. J gave up 5 bases and V 1 base, and 5 bases lay outside the gene matches. Complete variable domain (other parts from reference TRBV5-1 and TRBJ2-5): KAGVTQTPRYLIKTRGQQVTLSCSPISGHRSVSWYQQTPGQGLQFLFEYFSETQRNKGNFPGRFSGRQFSNSRSEMNVSTLELGDSALYLCASSLPSGSEETQYFGPGTRLLVL.

This chain uses TRBV6-6 with TRBJ2-7; D is undetermined. Germline V lookup: CDR1 MNHNY, CDR2 SVGAGI (reference sequence). Trimming took 0 bases from V and 13 from J, leaving 16 bases between them. CDR3 length: 13 amino acids. The CDR3 reads CASSYSIFGFNYF. The CDR3 nucleotides are TGTGCCAGCAGTTACTCGATTTTCGGGTTTAATTACTTC.

The chain couples TRBV13 to TRBJ2-2, with 12 bases fitting TRBD2. V gave up 2 bases and J gave up 2 bases; unmatched junction bases: 6. Germline CDR1 PRHDT, CDR2 FYEKMQ (reference sequence). The CDR3 has 18 amino acids. This CDR3 reads CASSLSRTSGENTGELFF. As DNA, the CDR3 is TGTGCCAGCAGCTTAAGCCGGACTAGCGGGGAAAACACCGGGGAGCTGTTTTTT.

The V and J genes are TRBV28 and TRBJ2-7; D ambiguous. The CDR3 extends over 15 amino acids. CDR1 MDHEN and CDR2 SYDVKM come from the germline V gene. Trimming shortened V by 3 bases and J by 2 bases, and 14 bases separated the two germline ends. Here the CDR3 reads CASSFAGSLAYEQYF. For the CDR3, the DNA is TGTGCCAGCAGTTTTGCCGGGTCCCTCGCCTACGAGCAGTACTTC.

V is TRBV28 and J is TRBJ1-1, with TRBD1 as a possible D gene (6 bases). V was clipped by 11 bases and J by 2 bases, with 12 bases between them. CDR3 size: 12 residues. From germline, CDR1 is MDHEN and CDR2 SYDVKM. CDR3 in amino acids: CAYRADNTEAFF. DNA of the CDR3: TGTGCCTACAGGGCGGACAACACTGAAGCTTTCTTT.

V gene TRBV30 combines with J gene TRBJ2-7; no firm D call. CDR1 and CDR2 from the germline V gene are GTSNPN and SVGIG (reference sequence). V was trimmed by 1 base and J by 0 bases, leaving 4 bases between them. There are 12 residues in the CDR3. DNA for the CDR3: TGTGCCTGGAGTGCCTTCTCCTACGAGCAGTACTTC. Translated: CAWSAFSYEQYF.

This sequence joins TRBV7-2 and TRBJ2-3; 7 nucleotides line up with TRBD2. The CDR3 has 16 residues. The V gene's germline CDR1 is SGHTA and CDR2 FQGNSA. The V and J ends lost 1 base and 5 bases, in that order; junction bases with no gene match: 9. Written as DNA, the CDR3 is TGTGCCAGCAGCTTAGGTCAACGGGGGGAGGTAGATACGCAGTATTTT. Its translation is CASSLGQRGEVDTQYF. The variable domain in full, completed from reference TRBV7-2 and TRBJ2-3, reads GAGVSQSPSNKVTEKGKDVELRCDPISGHTALYWYRQSLGQGLEFLIYFQGNSAPDKSGLPSDRFSAERTGGSVSTLTIQRTQQEDSAVYLCASSLGQRGEVDTQYFGPGTRLTVL.

The chain carries TRBV5-1 and TRBJ2-7; 7 bases are a match to TRBD2. The trim removed 0 bases at V and 7 bases at J, leaving 1 base unmatched. Germline CDR1 reads SGHRS; CDR2 reads YFSETQ. The CDR3 is 12 amino acids. The CDR3: CASSLEAGEQYF. The CDR3 coding sequence is TGCGCCAGCAGCTTGGAAGCGGGAGAGCAGTACTTC.

The gene calls are TRBV28 and TRBJ1-1; tentative D call: TRBD1 (6 bases). V was clipped by 7 bases and J by 4 bases, with 22 bases between them. Looked up from germline, CDR1 is MDHEN and CDR2 is SYDVKM. The CDR3 is 16 amino acids. The CDR3 nucleotides are TGTGCCAGCACGAAAACCCCAGGGGATGGGCGCACTGAAGCTTTCTTT. This translates into CASTKTPGDGRTEAFF.

The chain employs TRBV5-1 and TRBJ2-5, with 9 positions matching TRBD1. This CDR3 comprises 15 residues. J was trimmed by 5 bases and V by 3 bases; bases with no gene match: 8. Germline V gene lookup returns CDR1 SGHRS and CDR2 YFSETQ. The CDR3 loop is CASSYTTGGWETQYF. The CDR3 bases are TGCGCCAGCAGCTACACGACAGGGGGATGGGAGACCCAGTACTTC.

The V call is TRBV4-1, the J call TRBJ1-1, with 9 bases aligning to TRBD1. J lost 10 bases, V lost 5 bases, and 17 bases had no gene match. CDR3 size: 16 residues. The germline CDR1 and CDR2 sequences are MGHRA and YSYEKL. CDR3 protein: CASSTGGTGINRGAFF. DNA for the CDR3: TGCGCCAGCAGCACCGGAGGGACAGGGATAAACAGAGGAGCTTTCTTT.

The J gene is TRBJ1-1, the V gene TRBV10-2; D possibly corresponds to TRBD1 (5 bases). Trimming left V 4 bases short and J 0 bases short, with 15 bases between. The CDR3 runs to 16 residues. CDR1 and CDR2 from the germline V gene are WSHSY and SAAADI. The CDR3 loop is CASSGGEQLLNTEAFF. The DNA for the CDR3 is TGCGCCAGCAGTGGGGGGGAACAGTTGCTGAACACTGAAGCTTTCTTT.

CDR3 residues: CASSLVGQGSSDTQYF. CDR3 bases: TGTGCCAGCAGCTTGGTGGGGCAGGGAAGCTCAGATACGCAGTATTTT. V usage is TRBV5-8 and J usage is TRBJ2-3, with a tentative D call TRBD1 (5 bases). Looked up from germline, CDR1 is SGHTS and CDR2 is YDEGEE. This CDR3 region has 16 residues. V lost 0 bases and J 4 bases, leaving 15 bases between the germline ends.

The chain employs TRBV7-2 and TRBJ1-2; D is unresolved. The V and J ends lost 3 bases and 4 bases respectively, with 9 bases between them. The CDR3 runs 13 residues. Germline-derived CDR1 and CDR2 are SGHTA and FQGNSA. The CDR3 region has the DNA TGTGCCAGCAGCTTCTACAGCTCCTATGGCTACACCTTC. It translates to CASSFYSSYGYTF.

This clone has a handful of counts. The chain combines TRBV9 with TRBJ2-2; 15 bases are a match to TRBD2. Germline loops: CDR1 SGDLS, CDR2 YYNGEE. The V gene end was trimmed by 4 bases and the J gene end by 1 base; junction bases not matched to a gene: 5. The CDR3 covers 18 residues. This CDR3 reads CASSPGTSGRLNTGELFF. In nucleotides, the CDR3 is TGTGCCAGCAGCCCAGGGACTAGCGGGAGGTTGAACACCGGGGAGCTGTTTTTT.

In this sample, this clone turned up a few times. The chain uses TRBV4-2 and TRBJ2-7, with 10 nucleotides matching TRBD2. This CDR3 comprises 15 residues. V lost 4 bases, J lost 5 bases, and 8 bases stayed unmatched. CDR1 and CDR2 (germline): LGHNA, YNFKEQ. CDR3 loop: CASSPSLAGVDEQYF. The CDR3 DNA sequence: TGTGCCAGCAGCCCGTCGCTAGCGGGAGTTGACGAGCAGTACTTC.

J is TRBJ1-5 and V is TRBV19; D gene unclear. CDR1 LNHDA and CDR2 SQIVND come from the germline V gene (reference sequence). The V end was cut by 5 bases, the J end by 9 bases, with 14 bases between. The CDR3 loop spans 13 amino acids. CDR3 protein: CASSPRARMPQHF. The CDR3 nucleotides are TGTGCCAGTAGTCCTAGAGCAAGAATGCCCCAGCATTTT.

V gene TRBV7-3 combines with J gene TRBJ2-3; 11 bases fit TRBD2. After removal of 1 base from V and 9 bases from J, the junction contained 6 bases not matched to a gene. The CDR3 consists of 15 residues. Germline V gene lookup returns CDR1 SGHTA and CDR2 FQGTGA. The CDR3 reads CASSLSGLAGGTQYF. The CDR3 DNA reads as TGTGCCAGCAGCTTAAGTGGTCTAGCGGGGGGCACGCAGTATTTT.

This chain connects TRBV4-2 to TRBJ2-1; 7 bases are a match to TRBD2. This CDR3 has 18 residues. The ends lost 0 bases at V and 5 bases at J; junction bases unmatched: 13. Germline CDR1 LGHNA, CDR2 YNFKEQ. CDR3 DNA: TGTGCCAGCAGCCAAGAACCCCTCGCGGGAGTAAGGCACAATGAGCAGTTCTTC. Its translation: CASSQEPLAGVRHNEQFF.

The rearrangement joins TRBV7-8 to TRBJ2-3; 9 positions agree with TRBD1. CDR3 length equals 14 residues. In germline, CDR1 is SGHVS, CDR2 FQNEAQ. With V trimmed by 4 bases and J by 3 bases, 2 bases remained unmatched. The CDR3 here is CASSSGQGTDTQYF. CDR3 nucleotide sequence: TGTGCCAGCAGCTCCGGACAGGGGACAGATACGCAGTATTTT. The full variable domain, in which reference TRBV7-8 and TRBJ2-3 provide the parts outside the CDR3, is GAGVSQSPRYKVAKRGQDVALRCDPISGHVSLFWYQQALGQGPEFLTYFQNEAQLDKSGLPSDRFFAERPEGSVSTLKIQRTQQEDSAVYLCASSSGQGTDTQYFGPGTRLTVL.

The rearrangement joins TRBV5-1 to TRBJ2-1; D possibly corresponds to TRBD1 (6 bases). The V and J ends lost 9 bases and 2 bases respectively, with 15 bases between them. Germline CDR1 is SGHRS and CDR2 is YFSETQ. This CDR3 is 14 amino acids long. The CDR3 sequence: CATKPTGTYNEQFF. As DNA, the CDR3 is TGCGCCACCAAACCGACAGGAACCTACAATGAGCAGTTCTTC.